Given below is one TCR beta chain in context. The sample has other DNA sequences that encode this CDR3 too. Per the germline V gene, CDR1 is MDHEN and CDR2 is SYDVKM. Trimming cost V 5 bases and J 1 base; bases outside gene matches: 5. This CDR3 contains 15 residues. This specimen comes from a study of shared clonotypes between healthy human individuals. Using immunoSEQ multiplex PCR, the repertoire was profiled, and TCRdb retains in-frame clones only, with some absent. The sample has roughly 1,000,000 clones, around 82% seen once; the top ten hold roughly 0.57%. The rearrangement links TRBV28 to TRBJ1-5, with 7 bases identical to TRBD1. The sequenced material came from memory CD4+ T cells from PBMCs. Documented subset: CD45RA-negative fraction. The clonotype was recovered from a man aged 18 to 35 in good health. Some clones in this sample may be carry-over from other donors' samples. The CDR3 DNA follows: TGTGCCAGCAGTCCCAACAGGGGAAGCAATCAGCCCCAGCATTTT. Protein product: CASSPNRGSNQPQHF.